The 22 T cell receptor beta chains below were found in one sample sequenced in a study of T cell responses to AZD1222 COVID-19 vaccine. Repertoires were generated with immunoSEQ multiplex PCR, while TCRdb's copy carries only in-frame clones and drops some. The table records under 95,000 clones, 85% to 90% of them present only once. Here the sequenced sample was peripheral blood, taken 28 days after the second AZD1222 dose. The receptors here all came from an adult who received the AZD1222 COVID-19 vaccine.

This CDR3 is CASSLGPSGREEGYTF. The CDR3 region has the DNA TGTGCCAGCAGCTTAGGACCCTCGGGCAGGGAAGAGGGCTACACCTTC. V gene TRBV7-8 combines with J gene TRBJ1-2; perhaps TRBD1 as D (5 bases). CDR1 is SGHVS, CDR2 FQNEAQ, per germline. V was pared by 1 base and J by 8 bases, with 20 bases between. The CDR3 runs 16 residues.

This clone has more than one count but fewer than ten. The genes are TRBV7-8 and TRBJ1-5; unclear D gene. Germline V CDR1 and CDR2: SGHVS, FQNEAQ. This CDR3 contains 14 residues. Trimming pared 4 bases from V and 0 bases from J, leaving 7 bases between. CDR3 sequence: CASSSHYSNQPQHF. The CDR3 DNA is TGTGCCAGCAGCTCTCATTATAGCAATCAGCCCCAGCATTTT.

V and J are TRBV6-5 and TRBJ1-6; maybe TRBD1 (6 bases). Germline V gene sequence: CDR1 MNHEY, CDR2 SVGAGI. Trimming stripped 6 bases from V and 8 bases from J, with 14 bases between. The CDR3 sequence is 14 residues long. The CDR3 DNA is TGTGCCAGCAGCCGAGGGGGGTTTGATTCACCCCTCCACTTT. Protein: CASSRGGFDSPLHF.

The gene calls are TRBV27 and TRBJ2-3; the match to TRBD1 covers 8 bases. The CDR3 contains 15 residues. The V segment lost 5 bases and the J segment 2 bases; nucleotides outside the gene matches: 6. CDR1 is MNHEY and CDR2 is SMNVEV in the germline V gene (reference sequence). Here the CDR3 reads CASSVRDRTTDTQYF. The CDR3 DNA sequence: TGTGCCAGCAGTGTCCGGGACAGGACCACAGATACGCAGTATTTT.

The chain employs TRBV6-5 and TRBJ2-4, with a weak D call TRBD1 (6 bases). Trimming removed 2 bases from V and 4 bases from J, with 15 bases in between. CDR3 length equals 16 residues. Per the germline V gene, CDR1 is MNHEY and CDR2 is SVGAGI. CDR3: CASSYSPKGVKNIQYF. The CDR3 DNA sequence: TGTGCCAGCAGTTACAGCCCGAAGGGGGTTAAAAACATTCAGTACTTC.

This clone came up once. Here the CDR3 reads CASSFGVAYEQYF. For the CDR3, the DNA is TGTGCCAGCAGTTTTGGGGTCGCCTACGAGCAGTACTTC. The genes are TRBV27 and TRBJ2-7, with D unresolved. This CDR3 has 13 residues. CDR1 MNHEY and CDR2 SMNVEV come from the germline V gene (reference sequence). With 3 bases removed from V and 2 bases from J, the gap between germline ends came to 8 bases.

The chain recombines TRBV19 with TRBJ1-2; D might be TRBD1 (5 bases). CDR3 length equals 14 residues. CDR1 and CDR2 (germline): LNHDA, SQIVND (reference sequence). The V gene lost 0 bases and the J gene lost 2 bases, with 7 bases spanning the gap. CDR3 protein: CASSIETGNYGYTF. CDR3 coding DNA: TGTGCCAGTAGTATAGAAACAGGAAACTATGGCTACACCTTC. Drawing the rest from reference TRBV19 and TRBJ1-2, the complete variable domain is DGGITQSPKYLFRKEGQNVTLSCEQNLNHDAMYWYRQDPGQGLRLIYYSQIVNDFQKGDIAEGYSVSREKKESFPLTVTSAQKNPTAFYLCASSIETGNYGYTFGSGTRLTVV.

The rearrangement links TRBV3-1 (or the pseudogene TRBV3-2) to TRBJ1-2; D is unclear. Germline-derived CDR1 and CDR2 are LGHDT and YNNKEL (reference sequence). V lost 3 bases to trimming and J lost 4 bases, with 9 bases between them. This CDR3 region has 13 residues. CDR3 residues: CASSHGRAYGYTF. The CDR3 region has the DNA TGTGCCAGCAGCCATGGCCGGGCCTATGGCTACACCTTC.

V usage is TRBV2 and J usage is TRBJ2-3; D might be TRBD1 (5 bases). The CDR3 is 14 residues long. The V end lost 0 bases, the J end lost 3 bases, and 7 bases lay between the germline ends. Germline values: CDR1 SNHLY, CDR2 FYNNEI. The CDR3 bases are TGTGCCAGCAGTGAAGCAGGGGTGACAGATACGCAGTATTTT. Its translation is CASSEAGVTDTQYF.

This clone was seen only a few times. The chain carries TRBV27 and TRBJ2-7, with TRBD2 matching over 8 bases. V shed 8 bases and J 2 bases; nucleotides not matched to a gene: 14. The CDR3 consists of 16 residues. Germline assignment: CDR1 MNHEY and CDR2 SMNVEV (reference sequence). In DNA, the CDR3 is TGTGCCAGCGGAAAAATAGCTAGCGGGCATGCCTACGAGCAGTACTTC. Protein: CASGKIASGHAYEQYF.

CDR3 sequence reads: CASTLQGAGNTIYF. The CDR3, as DNA: TGTGCCAGCACCCTACAGGGGGCTGGAAACACCATATATTTT. J is TRBJ1-3 and V is TRBV28; 8 bases match TRBD1. V shed 7 bases, J shed 2 bases, and the junction held 4 bases outside the gene matches. CDR1 MDHEN and CDR2 SYDVKM come from the germline V gene. The CDR3 contains 14 residues.

CDR3: CASRPRTGSRYNSPLHF. The CDR3 DNA reads as TGTGCCAGCAGGCCGCGAACAGGGTCACGCTATAATTCACCCCTCCACTTT. The chain recombines TRBV28 with TRBJ1-6, with D tentatively TRBD1 (6 bases). The germline CDR1 and CDR2 sequences are MDHEN and SYDVKM. Trimming took 6 bases from V and 3 from J, leaving 18 bases between them. The CDR3 is made up of 17 amino acids.

The rearrangement links TRBV24-1 to TRBJ2-2, with D perhaps TRBD1 (5 bases). The V end was cut by 3 bases, the J end by 6 bases, with 10 bases between. CDR1 and CDR2 (germline): KGHDR, SFDVKD. This CDR3 is built from 14 residues. DNA of the CDR3: TGTGCCACCAGTGATGCCGCAGGGTCCGGGGAGCTGTTTTTT. This gives the protein CATSDAAGSGELFF.

CDR3 sequence: CASRTYGGTVEQFF. CDR3 nucleotides: TGTGCCAGCAGGACCTACGGAGGAACAGTTGAGCAGTTCTTC. The chain joins TRBV28 to TRBJ2-1; D possibly corresponds to TRBD2 (5 bases). V was clipped by 6 bases and J by 9 bases, with 18 bases between them. From germline, CDR1 is MDHEN and CDR2 SYDVKM. The CDR3 extends over 14 amino acids.

The table lists this clone with a count of one. The gene calls are TRBV29-1 and TRBJ1-1; D not resolved. CDR3 length: 14 amino acids. Germline values: CDR1 SQVTM, CDR2 ANQGSEA. The V gene lost 6 bases and the J gene lost 8 bases, with 22 bases spanning the gap. This chain's CDR3 is CSVEPNVGLGEAFF. CDR3 nucleotide sequence: TGCAGCGTAGAACCCAACGTGGGTCTAGGGGAAGCTTTCTTT.

The CDR3 region is CASSPRSTLYYSNQPQHF. CDR3 nucleotide sequence: TGTGCCAGCAGTCCCCGATCGACACTGTACTATAGCAATCAGCCCCAGCATTTT. V is TRBV27 and J is TRBJ1-5, with D unresolved. With 5 bases removed from V and 0 bases from J, the gap between germline ends came to 20 bases. Germline V gives CDR1 MNHEY, CDR2 SMNVEV (reference sequence). The CDR3 covers 18 residues.

The rearrangement joins TRBV5-1 to TRBJ1-1; 7 bases fit TRBD1. V was clipped by 0 bases and J by 10 bases; unmatched bases: 9. CDR1 and CDR2 from the germline V gene are SGHRS and YFSETQ. The CDR3 is made up of 14 amino acids. The CDR3: CASSLDRGVDGAFF. DNA for the CDR3: TGCGCCAGCAGCTTGGACAGGGGCGTAGACGGAGCTTTCTTT.

V usage is TRBV5-4 and J usage is TRBJ1-2; no definite D call. The V end was cut by 4 bases, the J end by 2 bases, with 3 bases between. CDR1 and CDR2 from the germline V gene are SGHNT and YYREEE (reference sequence). This CDR3 comprises 11 residues. The CDR3 here is CASSRNYGYTF. The CDR3 DNA is TGTGCCAGCAGCAGGAACTATGGCTACACCTTC.

This clone was counted a few times. The chain recombines TRBV7-2 with TRBJ1-1; 7 positions match TRBD1. This CDR3 spans 13 amino acids. Germline CDR1 and CDR2: SGHTA and FQGNSA. The ends lost 5 bases at V and 11 bases at J; junction bases unmatched: 11. CDR3 amino acids: CASSPTRQGSAFF. The CDR3 DNA sequence: TGTGCCAGCAGCCCGACCCGACAGGGTTCGGCTTTCTTT.

CDR3 sequence: CASSPPAGGEKLFF. The CDR3 DNA is TGTGCCAGCTCACCACCGGCAGGGGGTGAAAAACTGTTTTTT. The chain has TRBV18 and TRBJ1-4; TRBD1 matches 7 bases. Germline V gene data show CDR1 as KGHSH and CDR2 as LQKENI. This CDR3 has 14 residues. The junction had 2 bases not matched to a gene; V was cut back by 0 bases and J by 7 bases.

The V and J genes are TRBV18 and TRBJ1-5, with 7 bases identical to TRBD1. The J segment lost 2 bases and the V segment lost 6 bases, leaving 7 bases of the junction unmatched. The CDR3 sequence is 15 residues long. Looked up from germline, CDR1 is KGHSH and CDR2 is LQKENI. The CDR3 loop is CASSHTGARNQPQHF. The CDR3, as DNA: TGTGCCAGCTCCCATACAGGGGCTCGCAATCAGCCCCAGCATTTT.

The chain recombines TRBV3-1 (or the pseudogene TRBV3-2) with TRBJ1-3; D ambiguous. This CDR3 is built from 16 residues. Trimming took off 4 bases at V and 2 bases at J, with 15 bases between the two ends. Germline V gene data show CDR1 as LGHDT and CDR2 as YNNKEL (reference sequence). DNA for the CDR3: TGTGCCAGCAGCCGCCATGGAGGGTTGGCTGGAAACACCATATATTTT. It yields the protein CASSRHGGLAGNTIYF.